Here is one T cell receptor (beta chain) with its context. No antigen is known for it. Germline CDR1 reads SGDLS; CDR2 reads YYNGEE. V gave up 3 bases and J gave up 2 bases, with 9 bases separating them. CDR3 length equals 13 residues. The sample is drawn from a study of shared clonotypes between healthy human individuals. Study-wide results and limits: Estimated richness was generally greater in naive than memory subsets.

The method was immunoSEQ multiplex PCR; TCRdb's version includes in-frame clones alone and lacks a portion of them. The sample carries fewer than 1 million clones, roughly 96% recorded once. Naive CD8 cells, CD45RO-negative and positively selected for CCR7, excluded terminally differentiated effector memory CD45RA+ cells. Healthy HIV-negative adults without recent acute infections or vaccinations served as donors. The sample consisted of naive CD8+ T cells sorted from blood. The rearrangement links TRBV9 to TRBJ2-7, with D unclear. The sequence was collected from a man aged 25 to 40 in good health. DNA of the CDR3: TGTGCCAGCAGCGGTCTAGTAGCCTACGAGCAGTACTTC. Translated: CASSGLVAYEQYF.